Presented here are 9 T cell receptor beta chains from one specimen sequenced in a study of PD-1 blockade in classical Hodgkin lymphoma. The time point is: cycle 4 day 1 (C4D1), after 6 weeks of nivolumab. Every single patient, without exception, relapsed after autologous stem cell transplantation, and brentuximab vedotin exposure varied. Some clones are missing from TCRdb's copy, which holds only in-frame ones; the method was immunoSEQ multiplex PCR. The sample carries around 19,000 clones, roughly three quarters recorded once. The sequencing used peripheral blood mononuclear cells (PBMCs), collected before the fourth cycle of nivolumab. The receptor source for this set is a human donor with classical Hodgkin lymphoma.

Concerning this clone: This sample also contains other DNA sequences that code for the same CDR3. The chain couples TRBV27 to TRBJ2-5; D is possibly TRBD2 (6 bases). This CDR3 is 11 amino acids long. V lost 10 bases to trimming and J lost 3 bases, with 9 bases between them. Per the germline V gene, CDR1 is MNHEY and CDR2 is SMNVEV (reference sequence). As DNA, the CDR3 is TGTGCCACCGGGAGAAAAGAGACCCAGTACTTC. Protein product: CATGRKETQYF.

This rearrangement joins TRBV1 to TRBJ2-3; the table's D call of TRBD1 was not tested on the DNA. TRBV1 has pseudogene status. The CDR3 extends over 16 amino acids. This chain's CDR3 is CTSSRQGASSTDTQYF. CDR3 nucleotides: TGCACCAGCAGCCGACAGGGGGCCTCTAGCACAGATACGCAGTATTTT.

The chain employs TRBV7-9 and TRBJ1-4, with 8 bases aligning to TRBD1. V was clipped by 3 bases and J by 5 bases; unmatched bases: 11. The CDR3 sequence is 17 residues long. Germline V gene data show CDR1 as SEHNR and CDR2 as FQNEAQ (reference sequence). CDR3 in amino acids: CASSFVQGGRANEKLFF. In nucleotides, the CDR3 is TGTGCCAGCAGCTTCGTACAGGGGGGACGGGCCAATGAAAAACTGTTTTTT.

The chain joins TRBV9 to TRBJ2-1; D might be TRBD1 (5 bases). The germline CDR1 and CDR2 sequences are SGDLS and YYNGEE. CDR3 size: 14 residues. V lost 0 bases and J lost 5, with 9 bases in between. CDR3 protein: CASSVGQGHNEQFF. The CDR3 bases are TGTGCCAGCAGCGTAGGGCAGGGCCACAATGAGCAGTTCTTC. The variable domain in full, with the rest retrieved from reference TRBV9 and TRBJ2-1, is DSGVTQTPKHLITATGQRVTLRCSPRSGDLSVYWYQQSLDQGLQFLIQYYNGEERAKGNILERFSAQQFPDLHSELNLSSLELGDSALYFCASSVGQGHNEQFFGPGTRLTVL.

V and J are TRBV9 and TRBJ2-2; 7 bases are a match to TRBD1. CDR3 length: 15 amino acids. J lost 5 bases, V lost 3 bases, and 7 bases had no gene match. CDR1 is SGDLS, CDR2 YYNGEE, per germline. The CDR3 DNA sequence: TGTGCCAGCAGCGGGCAGGGGGTAGGGACCGGGGAGCTGTTTTTT. Its translation is CASSGQGVGTGELFF.

The rearrangement links TRBV7-3 to TRBJ2-3, with D tentatively TRBD2 (5 bases). Germline-derived CDR1 and CDR2 are SGHTA and FQGTGA. V lost 2 bases, J lost 0 bases, and 12 bases lay in between. The CDR3 extends over 16 amino acids. The CDR3 sequence: CASSLGLAGSTDTQYF. The CDR3 nucleotides are TGTGCCAGCAGCTTAGGGCTAGCAGGTAGCACAGATACGCAGTATTTT.

In this sample, this clone turned up a few times. The chain has TRBV28 and TRBJ1-2; 7 bases are shared with TRBD1. The CDR3 runs to 18 residues. Germline V gene data show CDR1 as MDHEN and CDR2 as SYDVKM. J lost 6 bases, V lost 6 bases, and 22 bases had no gene match. The CDR3 DNA follows: TGTGCCAGCAGCCAGATAAGGTGGGGGGGAACAGGGGACGATGGCTACACCTTC. Amino acid sequence: CASSQIRWGGTGDDGYTF.

The chain carries TRBV28 and TRBJ2-5; maybe TRBD2 (5 bases). The germline V gene has CDR1 MDHEN and CDR2 SYDVKM. The CDR3 length is 16 residues. V shed 6 bases and J shed 5 bases, with 22 bases lying between them. CDR3 coding DNA: TGTGCCAGCAGAGCGACAACGCCATCCCCGGGGGAGACCCAGTACTTC. Translation: CASRATTPSPGETQYF. Based on the CDR3 plus reference TRBV28 and TRBJ2-5, the full variable domain is DVKVTQSSRYLVKRTGEKVFLECVQDMDHENMFWYRQDPGLGLRLIYFSYDVKMKEKGDIPEGYSVSREKKERFSLILESASTNQTSMYLCASRATTPSPGETQYFGPGTRLLVL.

In its sample, this clone was seen a few times. This chain uses TRBV15 with TRBJ1-5; D is unclear. CDR3 length: 14 amino acids. Trimming pared 0 bases from V and 4 bases from J, leaving 7 bases between. Germline V gene data show CDR1 as LNHNV and CDR2 as YYDKDF (reference sequence). The DNA of the CDR3 is TGTGCCACCAGCAGAGATTTGATGAATCAGCCCCAGCATTTT. It translates to CATSRDLMNQPQHF.